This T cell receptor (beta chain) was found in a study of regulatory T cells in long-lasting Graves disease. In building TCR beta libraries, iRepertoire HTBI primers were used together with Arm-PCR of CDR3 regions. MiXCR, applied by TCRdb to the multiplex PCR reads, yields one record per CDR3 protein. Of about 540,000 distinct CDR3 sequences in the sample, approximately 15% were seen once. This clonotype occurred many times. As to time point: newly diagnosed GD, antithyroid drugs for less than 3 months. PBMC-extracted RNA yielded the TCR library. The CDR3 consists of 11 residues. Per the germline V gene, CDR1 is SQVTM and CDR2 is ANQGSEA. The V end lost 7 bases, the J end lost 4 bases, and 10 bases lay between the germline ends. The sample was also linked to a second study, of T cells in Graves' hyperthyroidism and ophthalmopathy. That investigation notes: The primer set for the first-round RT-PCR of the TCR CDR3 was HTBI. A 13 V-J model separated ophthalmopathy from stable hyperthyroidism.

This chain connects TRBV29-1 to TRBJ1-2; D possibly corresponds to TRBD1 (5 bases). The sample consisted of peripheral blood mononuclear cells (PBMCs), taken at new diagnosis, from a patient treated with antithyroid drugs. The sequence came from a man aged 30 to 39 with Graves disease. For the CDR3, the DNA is TGCAGCGCGGCAGGGTCCTATGGCTACACCTTC. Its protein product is CSAAGSYGYTF.